This TCR beta chain emerged from a study of CD8 T cells in ankylosing spondylitis. Broader study findings: Among TCR beta sequences, a motif of fewer than 10 highly homologous variants appeared characteristic of ankylosing spondylitis blood.

The CDR3 totals 14 residues. V was pared by 6 bases and J by 1 base, with 10 bases between. Looked up from germline, CDR1 is MNHNS and CDR2 is SASEGT. MiXCR, applied by TCRdb to the 5' RACE reads, yields one record per CDR3 protein. The sample carries hundreds of thousands of distinct CDR3 sequences, roughly 32% recorded once. This clonotype was observed many times. Its antigen is as yet unknown. The sample consisted of blood, either unsorted or a sorted T cell fraction (not recorded which). The TCR comes from a male donor with ankylosing spondylitis or in good health (not recorded which). V is TRBV6-1 and J is TRBJ1-5, with D unresolved. The CDR3 nucleotides are TGTGCCAGCAGCTCCACCCTGAGCAATCAGCCCCAGCATTTT. Encoded protein: CASSSTLSNQPQHF.